These T cell receptor beta chains were read from a single sample in a study of blood T cells in healthy people across ages. One entry per CDR3 protein results from TCRdb running MiXCR on the 5' RACE reads. This table holds hundreds of thousands of distinct CDR3 sequences, more than 35% found once. The source material was blood. These receptors were obtained from a man older than 75 in good health. The CDR3 runs from the conserved cysteine through the conserved F or W. The D gene is left open where the match is weak. Clone size appears in some rows only: once, few, many, or a class for an expanded clone.

J: TRBJ2-7; size: .; V: TRBV5-1; D: .; DNA: TGCGCCAGCAGCTTCGGATCAGGAGTGGCGGGGATTGCCTACGAGCAGTACTTC; CDR3: CASSFGSGVAGIAYEQYF
J: TRBJ2-5; size: few; V: TRBV14; D: .; DNA: TGTGCCAGCAGCCAAGGTACCCCGGGGGAGACCCAGTACTTC; CDR3: CASSQGTPGETQYF
J: TRBJ2-3; size: .; V: TRBV12-3/TRBV12-4; D: .; DNA: TGTGCCAGCACCCTCTATGCCAGAGGTAGCACAGATGCGCAGTATTTT; CDR3: CASTLYARGSTDAQYF
J: TRBJ2-7; size: .; V: TRBV20-1; D: TRBD1; DNA: TGCAATGCTAGAGATATCGGACAGGGGGCCTACGAGCAGTACTTC; CDR3: CNARDIGQGAYEQYF
J: TRBJ2-1; size: .; V: TRBV12-3/TRBV12-4; D: .; DNA: TGTGCCAGCAGCCCCCTACCTTTTGTCAATGAGCAGTTCTTC; CDR3: CASSPLPFVNEQFF
J: TRBJ1-1; size: .; V: TRBV4-2; D: .; DNA: TGTGCCAGCAGCCAAGTCCTTGGGGGGGTGACTGAAGCTTTCTTT; CDR3: CASSQVLGGVTEAFF
J: TRBJ2-1; size: .; V: TRBV4-3; D: .; DNA: TGCGCCAGCAGCCAACTGTCGTTCGACTACAACGAGCAGTTCTTC; CDR3: CASSQLSFDYNEQFF
J: TRBJ1-2; size: .; V: TRBV5-1; D: .; DNA: TGCGCCAGCAGCGGCGAATATGGCTACACCTTC; CDR3: CASSGEYGYTF
J: TRBJ2-7; size: .; V: TRBV6-2/TRBV6-3; D: TRBD2; DNA: TGTGCCAGCAGGGATATAGCGGGAATCGGCGACGAGCAGTACTTC; CDR3: CASRDIAGIGDEQYF
J: TRBJ2-3; size: few; V: TRBV5-4; D: TRBD2; DNA: TGTGCCAGCAGCTTGCCTAGCGGGAGCACAGATACGCAGTATTTT; CDR3: CASSLPSGSTDTQYF
J: TRBJ2-7; size: .; V: TRBV20-1; D: TRBD1; DNA: TGCAGTGCCATATCCGGGACAGGGAGCGAGCAGTACTTC; CDR3: CSAISGTGSEQYF
J: TRBJ1-6; size: many; V: TRBV4-3; D: .; DNA: TGCGCCAGCAGCGATCGGGACTATAATTCACCCCTCCACTTT; CDR3: CASSDRDYNSPLHF
J: TRBJ2-7; size: .; V: TRBV6-2/TRBV6-3; D: .; DNA: TGTGCCAGCACTCGAACGGGCAGGGGCTCCTACGAGCAGTACTTC; CDR3: CASTRTGRGSYEQYF
J: TRBJ1-2; size: .; V: TRBV7-9; D: TRBD1; DNA: TGTGCCAGCAGCGGGGGGACAGGGGGCTTTGGCTACACCTTC; CDR3: CASSGGTGGFGYTF
J: TRBJ2-7; size: once; V: TRBV2; D: TRBD2; DNA: TGTGCCACTAGGGAGGGGTCTAGCGACTCCTACGAGCAGTACTTC; CDR3: CATREGSSDSYEQYF
J: TRBJ2-1; size: few; V: TRBV12-3/TRBV12-4; D: TRBD2; DNA: TGTGCCAGCAGTATGACTAGCGGGGGTGAGGGGTTCTTC; CDR3: CASSMTSGGEGFF
J: TRBJ2-5; size: .; V: TRBV20-1; D: TRBD1; DNA: TGCAGTGCTAGAGATCCGGCAGGGGGCGAAGAGACCCAGTACTTC; CDR3: CSARDPAGGEETQYF
J: TRBJ2-1; size: .; V: TRBV24-1; D: .; DNA: TGTGCCACCAGTGATGGTGCTCTCTCCTACAATGAGCAGTTCTTC; CDR3: CATSDGALSYNEQFF
J: TRBJ1-1; size: .; V: TRBV3-1; D: TRBD1; DNA: TGTGCCAGCAGCCAACATCCGGGACAGGGCTCTGAAGCTTTCTTT; CDR3: CASSQHPGQGSEAFF
J: TRBJ2-3; size: .; V: TRBV20-1; D: TRBD2; DNA: TGCAGTGCTAGACACTTAGCGGGAGGGCCATCAGATACGCAGTATTTT; CDR3: CSARHLAGGPSDTQYF
J: TRBJ2-7; size: .; V: TRBV20-1; D: .; DNA: TGCAGTGGCAAAGCTAGCGCCTACGAGCAGTACTTC; CDR3: CSGKASAYEQYF
J: TRBJ2-1; size: .; V: TRBV18; D: .; DNA: TGTGCCAGCTCCTTGGACTGGCGAGGGGAGCAGTTCTTC; CDR3: CASSLDWRGEQFF
J: TRBJ1-5; size: .; V: TRBV6-5; D: .; DNA: TGTGCCAGCAATCGGGCCCGTAATAGCAATCAGCCCCAGCATTTT; CDR3: CASNRARNSNQPQHF
J: TRBJ2-7; size: .; V: TRBV28; D: .; DNA: TGTACCACCTTAACCTTGGGGGGTGGGGTGTATGAGCAGTACTTC; CDR3: CTTLTLGGGVYEQYF
J: TRBJ2-1; size: few; V: TRBV7-2; D: TRBD2; DNA: TGTGCCAGCAGCTCGGGGGGGGGAAGACCTACTTACAATGAGCAGTTCTTC; CDR3: CASSSGGGRPTYNEQFF
J: TRBJ2-1; size: .; V: TRBV20-1; D: .; DNA: TGCAGTGCTAGAGCCAACTTACCCGCTTCCTACAATGAGCAGTTCTTC; CDR3: CSARANLPASYNEQFF
J: TRBJ2-1; size: once; V: TRBV11-3; D: .; DNA: TGTGCCAGCAAACTTCAGGGGAGCTCCTACAATGAGCAGTTCTTC; CDR3: CASKLQGSSYNEQFF
J: TRBJ2-6; size: .; V: TRBV7-2; D: .; DNA: TGTGCCAGCAGCTTAGGGGTCGACGTCCTGACTTTC; CDR3: CASSLGVDVLTF
J: TRBJ2-7; size: .; V: TRBV28; D: .; DNA: TGTGCCAGCACACCTCCGGCAGGTTCTTACGAGCAGTACTTC; CDR3: CASTPPAGSYEQYF
J: TRBJ2-5; size: few; V: TRBV12-3/TRBV12-4; D: .; DNA: TGTGCCAGCAGTTTTACCAGCGCCCAAGAGACCCAGTACTTC; CDR3: CASSFTSAQETQYF
J: TRBJ1-1; size: .; V: TRBV27; D: .; DNA: TGTGCCAGCAGTTTTTCCGGGCCCACCAAGTCCACTGAAGTTTTCTTT; CDR3: CASSFSGPTKSTEVFF
J: TRBJ1-5; size: .; V: TRBV7-9; D: .; DNA: TGTGCCAGTGCCCCGGGTAGCAATCAGCCCCAGCATTTT; CDR3: CASAPGSNQPQHF
J: TRBJ2-7; size: .; V: TRBV3-1; D: TRBD1; DNA: TGTGCCAGCAGCCAGAGGTCAGGGGGCGCCTACGAGCAGTACTTC; CDR3: CASSQRSGGAYEQYF
J: TRBJ2-3; size: few; V: TRBV7-9; D: .; DNA: TGTGCCAGCAGCTCACCTACACGTACTTCTAGCACAGATACGCAGTATTTT; CDR3: CASSSPTRTSSTDTQYF
J: TRBJ2-2; size: few; V: TRBV7-2; D: TRBD2; DNA: TGTGCCAGCAGCTTAGTCGCGCTAGCGGGCAGTAACACCGGGGAGCTGTTTTTT; CDR3: CASSLVALAGSNTGELFF
J: TRBJ2-1; size: .; V: TRBV20-1; D: .; DNA: TGCAGTGCTAAGTGGGCGGGGGCTTACAATGAGCAGTTCTTC; CDR3: CSAKWAGAYNEQFF
J: TRBJ2-4; size: .; V: TRBV7-9; D: .; DNA: TGTGCCAGCAGCTCCAGCCAGGGCTCCGGGGACATTCAGTACTTC; CDR3: CASSSSQGSGDIQYF